A selection of T cell receptor beta chains follows, all from one sample in a study of OX40 agonist ivuxolimab in advanced cancers. The method was immunoSEQ multiplex PCR; TCRdb's version includes in-frame clones alone and lacks a portion of them. The table has about 38,000 clones, about 80% seen once. The sample in question was CD4+ or CD8+ T cells sorted from blood, obtained in a trial of the OX40 agonist ivuxolimab. These receptors all stem from an adult with an advanced solid tumor such as melanoma, head and neck, liver or kidney cancer. Each CDR3 is given with its conserved first and last residue. Each record gives: V gene, D gene, clone size, J gene, CDR3 protein, CDR3 DNA. A D gene is named only where the DNA matches it firmly. The size of a clone is reported for some rows only, either as once, few or many, or as a class for expanded clones.

TRBV14	-	-	TRBJ2-2	CASSRLAVGPGELFF	TGTGCCAGCAGCCGATTAGCGGTGGGGCCCGGGGAGCTGTTTTTT
TRBV2	-	-	TRBJ1-5	CASSEKWGENQPQHF	TGTGCCAGCAGTGAAAAATGGGGGGAAAACCAGCCCCAGCATTTT
TRBV7-2	-	-	TRBJ1-5	CASTSGGGNQPQHF	TGTGCCAGCACCTCCGGGGGGGGCAATCAGCCCCAGCATTTT
TRBV28	TRBD1	-	TRBJ2-3	CATALSGTGLGYF	TGTGCCACGGCCCTCTCCGGGACAGGATTAGGGTATTTT
TRBV11-3	-	-	TRBJ2-3	CASSYRYAGSDTQYF	TGTGCCAGCAGCTATAGGTATGCCGGGAGCGATACGCAGTATTTT
TRBV7-9	-	-	TRBJ2-2	CASSSYTAGELFF	TGTGCCAGCAGCTCATACACGGCCGGGGAGCTGTTTTTT
TRBV30	-	-	TRBJ2-7	CAWSLSGPYEQYF	TGTGCCTGGAGTCTTAGCGGTCCCTACGAGCAGTACTTC
TRBV9	-	once	TRBJ2-2	CASSVQGWSGELFF	TGTGCCAGCAGCGTACAGGGCTGGTCCGGGGAGCTGTTTTTT
TRBV11-1	-	-	TRBJ1-1	CASSWGGVNTEAFF	TGTGCCAGCAGCTGGGGTGGAGTGAACACTGAAGCTTTCTTT
TRBV11-2	TRBD2	-	TRBJ2-5	CASSLVAGAAETQYF	TGTGCCAGCAGCTTAGTAGCGGGAGCTGCAGAGACCCAGTACTTC
TRBV11-3	TRBD2	-	TRBJ2-3	CASSFAGGGRGDTQYF	TGTGCCAGCAGCTTCGCCGGGGGGGGGAGAGGAGATACGCAGTATTTT
TRBV5-4	-	-	TRBJ1-4	CASSLVQGEKLFF	TGTGCCAGCAGCTTGGTCCAGGGAGAAAAACTGTTTTTT
TRBV10-3	TRBD1	-	TRBJ1-3	CAITQQGSGNTIYF	TGTGCCATCACCCAACAGGGGTCTGGAAACACCATATATTTT
TRBV5-5	-	-	TRBJ2-1	CASSLDPSSYNEQFF	TGTGCCAGCAGCTTGGATCCGAGCTCCTACAATGAGCAGTTCTTC
TRBV6-6	-	-	TRBJ1-5	CASSREGLGNQPQHF	TGTGCCAGCAGTCGGGAAGGGTTGGGCAATCAGCCCCAGCATTTT
TRBV6-5	TRBD1	-	TRBJ1-2	CASSYWTGDGYTF	TGTGCCAGCAGTTACTGGACAGGGGATGGCTACACCTTC
TRBV5-1	-	-	TRBJ2-1	CASSLGFTNEQFF	TGCGCCAGCAGCTTGGGATTTACCAATGAGCAGTTCTTC
TRBV30	TRBD1	-	TRBJ1-5	CAWSLGQGLNQPQHF	TGTGCCTGGAGTCTTGGACAGGGCCTCAATCAGCCCCAGCATTTT
TRBV20-1	-	-	TRBJ2-7	CSATELYEQYF	TGCAGTGCTACGGAACTCTACGAGCAGTACTTC
TRBV28	TRBD1	few	TRBJ2-3	CASSSIWDRTDTQYF	TGTGCCAGCAGTTCAATCTGGGACAGGACAGATACGCAGTATTTT
TRBV28	-	once	TRBJ1-2	CASSFQGTLNYGYTF	TGTGCCAGCAGTTTTCAGGGAACCCTTAACTATGGCTACACCTTC
TRBV20-1	-	-	TRBJ2-7	CSAMAGGQYF	TGCAGTGCTATGGCGGGCGGGCAGTACTTC
TRBV7-8	-	once	TRBJ2-1	CASSLVSKSYNEQFF	TGTGCCAGCAGCTTAGTTAGTAAGTCCTACAATGAGCAGTTCTTC
TRBV9	TRBD1	-	TRBJ2-5	CASSADRASMGQETQYF	TGTGCCAGCAGCGCAGACAGGGCTAGCATGGGCCAAGAGACCCAGTACTTC
TRBV14	-	few	TRBJ1-5	CASSQDRNQPQHF	TGTGCCAGCAGCCAAGACAGAAATCAGCCCCAGCATTTT
TRBV10-3	-	-	TRBJ2-2	CAISESPTGELFF	TGTGCCATCAGTGAGTCGCCAACCGGGGAGCTGTTTTTT
TRBV28	TRBD1	-	TRBJ1-2	CASSQTGGFDYTF	TGTGCCAGCAGTCAGACAGGGGGCTTCGACTACACCTTC
TRBV30	-	-	TRBJ1-2	CAWMFGGQGDGYTF	TGTGCCTGGATGTTTGGGGGGCAAGGAGATGGCTACACCTTC
TRBV6-1	TRBD2	-	TRBJ2-5	CASSVPRGGLADQETQYF	TGTGCCAGCAGTGTCCCTCGAGGGGGACTAGCGGACCAAGAGACCCAGTACTTC
TRBV9	-	-	TRBJ1-1	CASSVGHSLNTEAFF	TGTGCCAGCAGCGTCGGACACTCCCTGAACACTGAAGCTTTCTTT
TRBV6-5	TRBD1	-	TRBJ2-2	CASSRDRPTGELFF	TGTGCCAGCAGCCGGGACAGGCCCACCGGGGAGCTGTTTTTT
TRBV2	TRBD1	-	TRBJ1-3	CASTTGTGNTIYF	TGTGCCAGCACGACAGGGACTGGAAACACCATATATTTT
TRBV18	-	-	TRBJ2-5	CASSPPPVSLTQETQYF	TGTGCCAGCTCACCCCCCCCCGTGAGCTTAACGCAAGAGACCCAGTACTTC
TRBV18	-	-	TRBJ1-1	CASSPGKAANTEAFF	TGTGCCAGCTCACCAGGGAAGGCGGCGAACACTGAAGCTTTCTTT
TRBV5-6	-	-	TRBJ2-5	CASSLARETQYF	TGTGCCAGCAGCTTGGCCCGAGAGACCCAGTACTTC
TRBV29-1	TRBD1	-	TRBJ1-2	CSVDSQGAANTF	TGCAGCGTTGATTCCCAGGGGGCTGCTAACACCTTC
TRBV19	TRBD2	-	TRBJ2-7	CASSLNHGTSGSYEQYF	TGTGCCAGTAGTCTAAACCACGGGACTAGCGGGAGCTACGAGCAGTACTTC
TRBV11-2	-	-	TRBJ2-2	CASSWPQAGANTGELFF	TGTGCCAGCAGCTGGCCTCAAGCGGGTGCGAACACCGGGGAGCTGTTTTTT
TRBV18	-	-	TRBJ2-7	CASSPGRPPYEQYF	TGTGCCAGCTCACCAGGACGGCCCCCCTACGAGCAGTACTTC
TRBV18	-	-	TRBJ1-5	CASSPSGTTSNQPQHF	TGTGCCAGCTCACCCTCCGGGACAACTAGCAATCAGCCCCAGCATTTT
TRBV29-1	TRBD1	once	TRBJ2-2	CSVSRTGATGELFF	TGCAGCGTTTCCCGGACAGGGGCCACCGGGGAGCTGTTTTTT
TRBV12-5	TRBD2	-	TRBJ2-1	CASGWGLADHNEQFF	TGTGCTAGTGGTTGGGGACTAGCGGACCACAATGAGCAGTTCTTC
TRBV7-8	-	few	TRBJ1-1	CASSPFYSTNTEAFF	TGTGCCAGCAGCCCCTTTTACAGCACGAACACTGAAGCTTTCTTT